The rows below give T cell receptor beta chains drawn from one sample of a study of blood T cell repertoires in COVID-19. The method was immunoSEQ multiplex PCR; TCRdb's version includes in-frame clones alone and lacks a portion of them. The sample comprises fewer than 60,000 clones, roughly 88% of which are singletons, and about 13% rests with the top ten. The specimen was peripheral blood. Receptors originate from a human donor with active COVID-19. The donor label of this sample is uncertain. CDR3s include the opening cysteine and the closing phenylalanine or tryptophan. A D gene is named only where the DNA matches it firmly. Where a row states a size, it is once, few, many or the class of an expanded clone; other rows omit it.

len,j_gene,d_gene,abundance,v_gene,CDR3nt,CDR3aa
15,TRBJ2-7,TRBD2,-,TRBV19,TGTGCCAGTAGCCCCACTAGCGGTCCTATCTACGAGCAGTACTTC,CASSPTSGPIYEQYF
14,TRBJ2-1,-,-,TRBV3-1/TRBV3-2,TGTGCCAGCAGCTTTAGCGGAGGGGTGAATGAGCAGTTCTTC,CASSFSGGVNEQFF
14,TRBJ1-4,TRBD1,few,TRBV15,TGTGCCACCAGCGACGACAGGGTTAATGAAAAACTGTTTTTT,CATSDDRVNEKLFF
13,TRBJ2-5,TRBD1,-,TRBV7-2,TGTGCCAGCAGCTTAGGGACAGGGAAGACCCAGTACTTC,CASSLGTGKTQYF
14,TRBJ2-5,TRBD2,-,TRBV30,TGTGCCTGGAAGGCAGCGGGGGGGCTAGAGACCCAGTACTTC,CAWKAAGGLETQYF
13,TRBJ2-7,TRBD2,-,TRBV6-5,TGTGCCAGCTCCCTAGCGGGAGGGAACGAGCAGTACTTC,CASSLAGGNEQYF
15,TRBJ1-3,-,-,TRBV6-6,TGTGCCAGCAGATCCCAGGGAAGTGCTGGAAACACCATATATTTT,CASRSQGSAGNTIYF
15,TRBJ1-5,-,-,TRBV18,TGTGCCAGCTCACCACCGGTGGGGGCGGGTCAGCCCCAGCATTTT,CASSPPVGAGQPQHF
14,TRBJ1-2,-,-,TRBV7-8,TGTGCCAGCAGCTTAGATCGGGGGGGTTATGGCTACACCTTC,CASSLDRGGYGYTF
15,TRBJ2-1,TRBD2,few,TRBV4-1,TGCGCCAGCAGCCGCCGGGAGGGAGGGGACAATGAGCAGTTCTTC,CASSRREGGDNEQFF
16,TRBJ2-1,TRBD2,-,TRBV24-1,TGTGCCACCAGTGATATAAGCGGGAGGGCAGTTAATGAGCAGTTCTTC,CATSDISGRAVNEQFF
21,TRBJ1-1,TRBD1,-,TRBV6-2/TRBV6-3,TGTGCCAGCAGTTACTCCGTTGGGTCCTGGGGACAGGGGGTTGTGAACACTGAAGCTTTCTTT,CASSYSVGSWGQGVVNTEAFF
18,TRBJ1-1,-,-,TRBV5-4,TGTGCCAGCAGCTTGGTTGGGGGTTGGGGAGGAATTAACACTGAAGCTTTCTTT,CASSLVGGWGGINTEAFF
14,TRBJ1-4,-,few,TRBV2,TGTGCCAGCAGCCGACTCACAACTAATGAAAAACTGTTTTTT,CASSRLTTNEKLFF
22,TRBJ2-5,TRBD2,-,TRBV9,TGTGCCAGCAGCGCCACCCACACATCCGGGACTAGCGGGGTGATGGGGCAAGAGACCCAGTACTTC,CASSATHTSGTSGVMGQETQYF
15,TRBJ1-2,-,-,TRBV7-2,TGTGCCAGCAGCCCCTTACCCCAGGGATCTGGAGGCTACACCTTC,CASSPLPQGSGGYTF
16,TRBJ2-6,TRBD1,-,TRBV5-4,TGTGCCAGCGGTCCACAGGGGGCTGGTGGGGCCAACGTCCTGACTTTC,CASGPQGAGGANVLTF
15,TRBJ2-3,TRBD2,-,TRBV5-4,TGTGCCAGCAGTCGTAGCGGGGGGAACACAGATACGCAGTATTTT,CASSRSGGNTDTQYF
16,TRBJ1-6,-,-,TRBV7-3,TGTGCCAGCAGCTTAGACCCCGGCAGGGGCCATTCACCCCTCCACTTT,CASSLDPGRGHSPLHF
13,TRBJ1-1,-,-,TRBV2,TGTGCCAGCATCCCTTACCGGGAGTCTGAAGCTTTCTTT,CASIPYRESEAFF
13,TRBJ2-7,TRBD2,-,TRBV6-2/TRBV6-3,TGTGCCAGCAGTGGGAGGGCCCCCTACGAGCAGTACTTC,CASSGRAPYEQYF
16,TRBJ2-1,-,-,TRBV7-2,TGTGCCAGCAGCCTGCGTAAGAGAGGAGCCTACAATGAGCAGTTCTTC,CASSLRKRGAYNEQFF
17,TRBJ2-2,TRBD2,-,TRBV4-3,TGCGCCAGCAGCCAATTTCTGGTGGGAGGGCCCGGCGGGGAGCTGTTTTTT,CASSQFLVGGPGGELFF
14,TRBJ2-1,TRBD2,-,TRBV29-1,TGCAGCGTCGACCGACTAGCCCACTACAATGAGCAGTTCTTC,CSVDRLAHYNEQFF
13,TRBJ1-1,-,-,TRBV10-3,TGTGCCATCAAAGTAGCGGGGGGGACTGAAGCTTTCTTT,CAIKVAGGTEAFF
16,TRBJ2-5,TRBD2,-,TRBV3-1/TRBV3-2,TGTGCCAGCAGCCAAGGAGATAGCGGGAGGGAAGAGACCCAGTACTTC,CASSQGDSGREETQYF
12,TRBJ2-5,-,-,TRBV18,TGTGCCAGCTCAGCCAAAGCGGAGACCCAGTACTTC,CASSAKAETQYF
19,TRBJ1-2,-,large,TRBV4-1,TGCGCCAGCAGCCAAGATACGACTTGGGGAGTTCAGGGGAAAGGAGGCTACACCTTC,CASSQDTTWGVQGKGGYTF
11,TRBJ2-3,-,-,TRBV20-1,TGCAGTGCAATATACACAGATACGCAGTATTTT,CSAIYTDTQYF
13,TRBJ2-5,-,-,TRBV5-5,TGTGCCAGCAGCTTGTCACAGCAAGAGACCCAGTACTTC,CASSLSQQETQYF
14,TRBJ1-2,TRBD1,-,TRBV28,TGTGCCAGCAGTTTCCCACGGACAGGAGGAAGCTACACCTTC,CASSFPRTGGSYTF
15,TRBJ2-2,TRBD2,-,TRBV10-1,TGCGCCAGCAGCCTAGCGGGGGGGCCCACCGGGGAGCTGTTTTTT,CASSLAGGPTGELFF
16,TRBJ2-1,TRBD2,-,TRBV5-1,TGCGCCAGCAACCCGAGCGGGGTAAGCTCCTACAATGAGCAGTTCTTC,CASNPSGVSSYNEQFF
14,TRBJ2-7,TRBD1,-,TRBV5-1,TGCGCCAGCAGCTTACGGGACAGGACGGGGGAGCAGTACTTC,CASSLRDRTGEQYF
16,TRBJ1-4,TRBD1,-,TRBV7-6,TGTGCCAGCAGCCCTACAGGGGTTGCAACTAATGAAAAACTGTTTTTT,CASSPTGVATNEKLFF
13,TRBJ2-2,-,few,TRBV3-1/TRBV3-2,TGTGCCAGCAGCCGGACAGACACCGGGGAGCTGTTTTTT,CASSRTDTGELFF
13,TRBJ2-2,-,few,TRBV9,TGTGCCAGCAGCGTAGGGGCATCCGGGGAGCTGTTTTTT,CASSVGASGELFF
16,TRBJ2-1,TRBD1,few,TRBV5-5,TGTGCCAGCAGCTTGGCTGGAACAGGGGCCTACAATGAGCAGTTCTTC,CASSLAGTGAYNEQFF
15,TRBJ1-1,TRBD1,once,TRBV19,TGTGCCAGTAGTATGGGGGACAGATCCGACACTGAAGCTTTCTTT,CASSMGDRSDTEAFF
15,TRBJ1-2,-,-,TRBV5-1,TGCGCCAGCAGCTTTACAGTTAACGTTGGTGGGCTCTACACCTTC,CASSFTVNVGGLYTF